The 10 T cell receptor beta chains in this list originate from one sample, sequenced in a study of T-cell reconstitution after alpha-beta-depleted transplantation in children. TCRbeta library preparation incorporated unique molecular identifiers. TCRdb itself ran the PCR reads through MiXCR, one entry per CDR3 protein. The sample contains approximately 510,000 distinct CDR3 sequences, about 18% of which appear only once. The sample consisted of PBMCs from the stem cell graft donor, taken from the stem cell graft. The source of these receptors is a human donor who donated a stem cell graft to a child with acute lymphoblastic leukemia.

This chain uses TRBV12-3 or TRBV12-4 with TRBJ2-7; perhaps D is TRBD1 or TRBD2 (5 bases each). The CDR3 sequence is 14 residues long. V was cut by 5 bases and J by 3 bases, with 14 bases left in between. CDR3 nucleotide sequence: TGTGCCAGCAGTAACTCCGGGACGGTCTACGAGCAGTACTTC. This codes for CASSNSGTVYEQYF.

The rearrangement joins TRBV29-1 to TRBJ2-7; 9 bases match TRBD1. J lost 6 bases, V lost 6 bases, and 6 bases had no gene match. CDR1 is SQVTM and CDR2 is ANQGSEA in the germline V gene. CDR3 length: 12 amino acids. DNA of the CDR3: TGCAGCGTCTCGGGACAGGGCCGCGAGCAGTACTTC. As protein: CSVSGQGREQYF.

This clonotype appeared a few times. V and J are TRBV5-1 and TRBJ2-5; D is ambiguous. V gave up 7 bases and J gave up 1 base, with 8 bases separating them. CDR1 is SGHRS, CDR2 YFSETQ, per germline. The CDR3 spans 12 residues. The CDR3 DNA reads as TGCGCCAGCTACACAACCCAAGAGACCCAGTACTTC. This codes for CASYTTQETQYF.

The V call is TRBV12-3 or TRBV12-4, the J call TRBJ2-5; TRBD1 or TRBD2 may be the D gene (6 bases each). V dropped 6 bases and J dropped 5 bases, with 19 bases sitting between them. This CDR3 is 15 amino acids long. The DNA of the CDR3 is TGTGCCAGCAGCAGATATCCGGGGGCCAAGGAGACCCAGTACTTC. Encoded protein: CASSRYPGAKETQYF.

The table lists this clonotype with a few counts. The rearrangement uses TRBV4-2 and TRBJ2-7, with 8 nucleotides matching TRBD2. The ends lost 3 bases at V and 2 bases at J; junction bases unmatched: 9. The CDR3 sequence is 16 residues long. The germline V gene encodes CDR1 LGHNA and CDR2 YNFKEQ. This chain's CDR3 is CASSQVEFGRAYEQYF. The CDR3 DNA follows: TGTGCCAGCAGCCAGGTCGAGTTCGGGAGGGCCTACGAGCAGTACTTC.

V gene TRBV18 combines with J gene TRBJ1-5; D gene uncertain. Between the trimmed V and J ends, which lost 6 bases and 4 bases, there was a span of 13 bases. Germline V gene lookup returns CDR1 KGHSH and CDR2 LQKENI. This CDR3 is 14 amino acids long. CDR3 region: CASSTDAGNQPQHF. The CDR3 DNA reads TGTGCCAGCTCTACGGACGCGGGGAATCAGCCCCAGCATTTT.

This clonotype was seen more than once but under ten times. This sequence joins TRBV27 and TRBJ1-2; D is ambiguous. The germline V and J ends were trimmed by 3 bases and 5 bases, with 7 bases remaining between them. The CDR3 loop spans 12 amino acids. Germline V CDR1 and CDR2: MNHEY, SMNVEV (reference sequence). CDR3 region: CASSFQDYGYTF. CDR3 DNA sequence: TGTGCCAGCAGTTTCCAGGATTATGGCTACACCTTC.

This rearrangement joins TRBV5-1 to TRBJ2-2; 7 bases are a match to TRBD2. This CDR3 spans 14 amino acids. Germline CDR1 is SGHRS and CDR2 is YFSETQ. The trim removed 4 bases at V and 7 bases at J, leaving 7 bases unmatched. As DNA, the CDR3 is TGCGCCAGCAGCCCGGGACCGGGAGGCGGGGAGCTGTTTTTT. Amino acids: CASSPGPGGGELFF.

The J gene is TRBJ2-6, the V gene TRBV5-1; 8 bases line up with TRBD1. There are 17 residues in the CDR3. Trimming at V came to 3 bases and at J to 0 bases, leaving 5 bases not matched to a gene. CDR1 is SGHRS and CDR2 is YFSETQ in the germline V gene. The DNA for the CDR3 is TGCGCCAGCAGCTCAGGACAGGGTAGCTCTGGGGCCAACGTCCTGACTTTC. This codes for CASSSGQGSSGANVLTF.

Only a few counts were recorded for this clonotype. The CDR3, as DNA: TGTGCCAGCAGCTTGGGACTAGTTGGGTCCTACAATGAGCAGTTCTTC. The encoded protein is CASSLGLVGSYNEQFF. V usage is TRBV6-1 and J usage is TRBJ2-1, with 8 bases identical to TRBD2. CDR1 MNHNS and CDR2 SASEGT come from the germline V gene. V was pared by 6 bases and J by 1 base, with 8 bases of the junction left unmatched. CDR3 length: 16 residues.